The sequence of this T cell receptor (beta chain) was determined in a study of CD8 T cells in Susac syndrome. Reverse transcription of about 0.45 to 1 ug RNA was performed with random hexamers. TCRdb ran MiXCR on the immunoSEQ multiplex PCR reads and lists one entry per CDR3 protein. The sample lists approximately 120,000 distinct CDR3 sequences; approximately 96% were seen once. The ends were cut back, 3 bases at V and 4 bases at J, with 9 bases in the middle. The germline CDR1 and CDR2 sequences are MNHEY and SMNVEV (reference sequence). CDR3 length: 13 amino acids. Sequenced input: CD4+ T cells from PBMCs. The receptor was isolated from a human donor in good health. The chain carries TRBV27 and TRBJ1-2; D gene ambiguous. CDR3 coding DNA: TGTGCCAGCAGTTTGAGACCGCTCTATGGCTACACCTTC. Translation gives CASSLRPLYGYTF.